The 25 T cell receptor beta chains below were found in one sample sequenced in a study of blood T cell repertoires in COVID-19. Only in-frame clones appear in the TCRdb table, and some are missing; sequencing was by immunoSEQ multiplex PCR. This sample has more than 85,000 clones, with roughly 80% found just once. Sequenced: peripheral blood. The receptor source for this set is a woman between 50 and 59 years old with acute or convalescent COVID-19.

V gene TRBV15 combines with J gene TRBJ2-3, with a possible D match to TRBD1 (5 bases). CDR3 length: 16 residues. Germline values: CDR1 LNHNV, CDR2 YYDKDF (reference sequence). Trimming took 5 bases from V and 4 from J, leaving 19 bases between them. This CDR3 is CATSPPREGYADTQYF. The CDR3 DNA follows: TGTGCCACCAGCCCCCCCAGGGAAGGTTACGCAGATACGCAGTATTTT.

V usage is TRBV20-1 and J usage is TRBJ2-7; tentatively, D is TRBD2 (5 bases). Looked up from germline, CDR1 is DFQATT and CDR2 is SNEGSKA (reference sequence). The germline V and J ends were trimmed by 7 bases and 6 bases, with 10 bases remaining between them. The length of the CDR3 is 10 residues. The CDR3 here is CSGERGEQYF. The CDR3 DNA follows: TGCAGTGGCGAACGGGGCGAGCAGTACTTC.

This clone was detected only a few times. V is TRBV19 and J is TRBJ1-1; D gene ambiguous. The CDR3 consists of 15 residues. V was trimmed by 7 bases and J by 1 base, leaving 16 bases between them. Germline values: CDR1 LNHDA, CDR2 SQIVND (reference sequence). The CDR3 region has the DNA TGTGCCAGTACGGGGAGGGCCAGTCCGAACACTGAAGCTTTCTTT. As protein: CASTGRASPNTEAFF.

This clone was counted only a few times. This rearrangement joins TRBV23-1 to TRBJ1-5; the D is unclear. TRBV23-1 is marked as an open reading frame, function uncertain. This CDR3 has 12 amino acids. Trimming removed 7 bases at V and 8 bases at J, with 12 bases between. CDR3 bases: TGCGCCAGCACACAAAGAGGGAAGCCCCAGCATTTT. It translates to CASTQRGKPQHF.

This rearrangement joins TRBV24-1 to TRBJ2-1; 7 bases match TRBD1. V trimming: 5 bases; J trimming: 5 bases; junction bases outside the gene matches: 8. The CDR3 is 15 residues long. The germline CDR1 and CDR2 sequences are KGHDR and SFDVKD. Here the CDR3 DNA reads TGTGCCACCAGTGCAATAGGGGGCGGGCACAATGAGCAGTTCTTC. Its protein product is CATSAIGGGHNEQFF.

The chain's CDR3 is CASSPVDSQGAIYGYTF. In DNA, the CDR3 is TGCGCCAGCAGCCCGGTGGATAGTCAGGGGGCGATTTATGGCTACACCTTC. The chain has TRBV4-3 and TRBJ1-2; 8 positions agree with TRBD1. CDR1 LGHNA and CDR2 YSLEER come from the germline V gene. The V and J ends lost 4 bases and 5 bases, in that order; junction bases with no gene match: 15. CDR3 length equals 17 residues.

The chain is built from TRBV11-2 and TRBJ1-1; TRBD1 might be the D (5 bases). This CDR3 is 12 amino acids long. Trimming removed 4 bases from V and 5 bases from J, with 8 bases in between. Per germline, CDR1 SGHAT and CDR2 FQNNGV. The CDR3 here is CASSSGGTEAFF. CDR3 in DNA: TGTGCCAGCAGCTCGGGGGGGACTGAAGCTTTCTTT.

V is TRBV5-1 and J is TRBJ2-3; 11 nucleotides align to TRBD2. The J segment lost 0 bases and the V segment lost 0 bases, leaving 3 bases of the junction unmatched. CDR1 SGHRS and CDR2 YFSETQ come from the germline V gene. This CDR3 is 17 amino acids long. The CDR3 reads CASSLVTSGKSTDTQYF. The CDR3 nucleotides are TGCGCCAGCAGCTTGGTGACTAGCGGGAAGAGCACAGATACGCAGTATTTT.

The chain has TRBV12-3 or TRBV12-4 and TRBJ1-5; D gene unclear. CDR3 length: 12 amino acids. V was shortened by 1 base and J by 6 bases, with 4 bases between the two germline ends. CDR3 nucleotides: TGTGCCAGCAGTTTAGGTAGTCAGCCCCAGCATTTT. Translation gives CASSLGSQPQHF.

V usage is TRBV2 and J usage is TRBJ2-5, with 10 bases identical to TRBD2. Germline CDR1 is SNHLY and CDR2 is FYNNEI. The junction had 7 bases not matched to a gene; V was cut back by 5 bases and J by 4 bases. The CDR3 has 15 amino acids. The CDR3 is CASSPGLASPETQYF. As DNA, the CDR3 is TGTGCCAGCAGTCCGGGACTAGCGAGCCCAGAGACCCAGTACTTC.

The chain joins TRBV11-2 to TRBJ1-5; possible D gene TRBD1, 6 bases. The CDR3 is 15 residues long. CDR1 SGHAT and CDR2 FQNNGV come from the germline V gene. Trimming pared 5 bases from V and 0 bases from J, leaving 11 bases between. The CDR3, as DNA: TGTGCCAGCAGCCCTGAAGGGGGTAGCAATCAGCCCCAGCATTTT. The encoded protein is CASSPEGGSNQPQHF.

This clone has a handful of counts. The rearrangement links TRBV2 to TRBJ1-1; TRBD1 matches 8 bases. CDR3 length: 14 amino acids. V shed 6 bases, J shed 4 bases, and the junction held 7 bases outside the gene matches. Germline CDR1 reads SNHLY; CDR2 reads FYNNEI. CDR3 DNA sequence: TGTGCCAGCAGCTCGACAGGGGCGCCCACTGAAGCTTTCTTT. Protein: CASSSTGAPTEAFF.

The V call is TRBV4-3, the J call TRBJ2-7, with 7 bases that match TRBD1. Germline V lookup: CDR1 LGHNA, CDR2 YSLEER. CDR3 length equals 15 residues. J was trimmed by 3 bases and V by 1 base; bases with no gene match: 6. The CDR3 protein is CASSQARGQLYEQYF. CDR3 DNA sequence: TGCGCCAGCAGCCAAGCGAGGGGGCAGCTCTACGAGCAGTACTTC.

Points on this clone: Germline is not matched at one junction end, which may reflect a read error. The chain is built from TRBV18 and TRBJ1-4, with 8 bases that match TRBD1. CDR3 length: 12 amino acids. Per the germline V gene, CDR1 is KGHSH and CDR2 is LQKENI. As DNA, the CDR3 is TGTGCCAGCTCACCCGGACAGGGCCCTCCCATTTTT. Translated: CASSPGQGPPIF.

DNA of the CDR3: TGTGCCAGCTCACCCCGACAGGGAGGTAAAGATACGCAGTATTTT. Its translation: CASSPRQGGKDTQYF. The chain joins TRBV18 to TRBJ2-3; the D gene is possibly TRBD1 (7 bases). V lost 3 bases and J 5 bases, leaving 15 bases between the germline ends. Germline lookup yields CDR1 KGHSH and CDR2 LQKENI. The CDR3 is made up of 15 amino acids.

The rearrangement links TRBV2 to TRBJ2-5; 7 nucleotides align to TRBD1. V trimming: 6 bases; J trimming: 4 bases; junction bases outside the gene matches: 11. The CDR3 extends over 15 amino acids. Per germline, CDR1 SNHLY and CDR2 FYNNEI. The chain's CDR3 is CASRVLGGEGETQYF. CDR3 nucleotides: TGTGCCAGCAGAGTCTTAGGGGGCGAAGGAGAGACCCAGTACTTC.

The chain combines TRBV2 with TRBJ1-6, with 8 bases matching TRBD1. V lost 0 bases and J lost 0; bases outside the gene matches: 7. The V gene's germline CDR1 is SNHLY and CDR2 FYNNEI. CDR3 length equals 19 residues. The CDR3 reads CASSEAPGQGSSYNSPLHF. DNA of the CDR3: TGTGCCAGCAGTGAAGCGCCCGGACAGGGAAGCTCCTATAATTCACCCCTCCACTTT.

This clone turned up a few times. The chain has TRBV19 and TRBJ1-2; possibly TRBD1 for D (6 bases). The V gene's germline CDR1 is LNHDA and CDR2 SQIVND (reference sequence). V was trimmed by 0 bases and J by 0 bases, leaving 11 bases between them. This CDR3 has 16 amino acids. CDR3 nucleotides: TGTGCCAGTAGTATAGAGCGGACAGAACCTAACTATGGCTACACCTTC. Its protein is CASSIERTEPNYGYTF.

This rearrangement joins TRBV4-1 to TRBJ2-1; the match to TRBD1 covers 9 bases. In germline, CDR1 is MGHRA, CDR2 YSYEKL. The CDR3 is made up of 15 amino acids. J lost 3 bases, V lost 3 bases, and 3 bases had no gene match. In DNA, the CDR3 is TGCGCCAGCAGCCAGGGGACAGGGAACTACAATGAGCAGTTCTTC. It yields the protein CASSQGTGNYNEQFF.

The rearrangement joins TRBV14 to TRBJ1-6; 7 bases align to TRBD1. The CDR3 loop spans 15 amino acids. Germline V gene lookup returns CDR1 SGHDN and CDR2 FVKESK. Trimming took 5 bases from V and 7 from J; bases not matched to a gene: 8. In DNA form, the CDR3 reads TGTGCCAGCAGCGTTAAGACAGGGCGAAATTCACCCCTCCACTTT. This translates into CASSVKTGRNSPLHF. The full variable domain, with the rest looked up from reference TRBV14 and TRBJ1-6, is EAGVTQFPSHSVIEKGQTVTLRCDPISGHDNLYWYRRVMGKEIKFLLHFVKESKQDESGMPNNRFLAERTGGTYSTLKVQPAELEDSGVYFCASSVKTGRNSPLHFGNGTRLTVT.

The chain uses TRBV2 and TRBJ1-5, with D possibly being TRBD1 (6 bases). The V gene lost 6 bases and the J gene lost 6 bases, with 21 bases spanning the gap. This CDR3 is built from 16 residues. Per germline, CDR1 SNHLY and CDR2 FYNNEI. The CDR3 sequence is CASSLSQGRAGQPQHF. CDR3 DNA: TGTGCCAGCAGCCTCTCACAGGGTAGAGCCGGTCAGCCCCAGCATTTT.

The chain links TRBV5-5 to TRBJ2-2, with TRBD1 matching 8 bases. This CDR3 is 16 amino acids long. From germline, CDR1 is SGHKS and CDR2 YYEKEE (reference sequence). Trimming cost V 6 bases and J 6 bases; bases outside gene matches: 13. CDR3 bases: TGTGCCAGCATCCCCGGACAGGGAGTTGTTGCCGGGGAGCTGTTTTTT. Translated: CASIPGQGVVAGELFF.

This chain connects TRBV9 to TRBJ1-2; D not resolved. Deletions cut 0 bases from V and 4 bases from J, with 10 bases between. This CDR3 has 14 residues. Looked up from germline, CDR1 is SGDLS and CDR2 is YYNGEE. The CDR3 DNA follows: TGTGCCAGCAGCGTAGAGAGTTTCGGCTATGGCTACACCTTC. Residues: CASSVESFGYGYTF.

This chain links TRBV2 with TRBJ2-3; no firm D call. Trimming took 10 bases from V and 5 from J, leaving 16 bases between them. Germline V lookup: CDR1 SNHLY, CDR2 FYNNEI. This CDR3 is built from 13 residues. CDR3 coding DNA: TGTGCCACCGGCACTTCAGGAAAAGATACGCAGTATTTT. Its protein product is CATGTSGKDTQYF.

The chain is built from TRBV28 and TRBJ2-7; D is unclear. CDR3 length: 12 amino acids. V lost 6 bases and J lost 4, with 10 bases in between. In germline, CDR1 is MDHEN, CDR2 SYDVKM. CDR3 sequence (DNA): TGTGCCAGCAGCCTCGGAGCGTACGAGCAGTACTTC. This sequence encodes CASSLGAYEQYF. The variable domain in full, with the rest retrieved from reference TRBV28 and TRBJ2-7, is DVKVTQSSRYLVKRTGEKVFLECVQDMDHENMFWYRQDPGLGLRLIYFSYDVKMKEKGDIPEGYSVSREKKERFSLILESASTNQTSMYLCASSLGAYEQYFGPGTRLTVT.